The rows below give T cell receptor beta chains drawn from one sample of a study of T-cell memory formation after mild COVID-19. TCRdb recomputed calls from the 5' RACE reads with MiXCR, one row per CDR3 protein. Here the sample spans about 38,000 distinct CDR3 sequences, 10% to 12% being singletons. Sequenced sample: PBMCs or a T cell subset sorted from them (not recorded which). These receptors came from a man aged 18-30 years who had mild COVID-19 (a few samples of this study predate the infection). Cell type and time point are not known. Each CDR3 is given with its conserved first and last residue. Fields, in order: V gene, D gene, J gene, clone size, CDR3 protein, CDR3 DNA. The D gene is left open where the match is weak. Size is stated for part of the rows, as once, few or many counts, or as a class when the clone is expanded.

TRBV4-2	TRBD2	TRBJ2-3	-	CASSHHLAGSTDTQYF	TGTGCCAGCAGCCACCATCTAGCGGGGAGCACAGATACGCAGTATTTT
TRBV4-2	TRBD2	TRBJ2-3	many	CASSRILAGYSDTQYF	TGTGCCAGCAGCCGCATACTAGCGGGATACTCTGATACGCAGTATTTT
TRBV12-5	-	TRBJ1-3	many	CASGGSSGNTIYF	TGTGCTAGTGGCGGGAGCTCTGGAAACACCATATATTTT
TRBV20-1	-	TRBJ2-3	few	CSARGSIRVTDTQYF	TGCAGTGCTAGAGGTAGTATTCGGGTCACAGATACGCAGTATTTT
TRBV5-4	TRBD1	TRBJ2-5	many	CASSYDRDQETQYF	TGTGCCAGCAGCTACGACAGGGACCAAGAGACCCAGTACTTC
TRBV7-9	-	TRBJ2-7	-	CASSSPTYEQYF	TGTGCCAGCAGCTCCCCTACCTACGAGCAGTACTTC
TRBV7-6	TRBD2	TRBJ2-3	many	CASSLEARGGRGDTQYF	TGTGCCAGCAGCTTAGAAGCGCGGGGGGGCCGCGGAGATACGCAGTATTTT
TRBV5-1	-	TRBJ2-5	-	CASSLVPPGETQYF	TGCGCCAGCAGCTTGGTTCCCCCCGGGGAGACCCAGTACTTC
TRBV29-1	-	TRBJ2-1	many	CSVKLVKSSYNEQFF	TGCAGCGTAAAACTAGTCAAGAGCTCCTACAATGAGCAGTTCTTC
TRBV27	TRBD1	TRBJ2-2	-	CASSSDRASGELFF	TGTGCCAGCAGTTCCGACAGGGCTAGCGGGGAGCTGTTTTTT
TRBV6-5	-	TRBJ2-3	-	CASSNQGFTDTQYF	TGTGCCAGCAGTAATCAGGGATTCACAGATACGCAGTATTTT
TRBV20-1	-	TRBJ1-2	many	CSARATLTAYERGYTF	TGCAGTGCTAGAGCCACCCTTACGGCTTACGAACGAGGCTACACCTTC
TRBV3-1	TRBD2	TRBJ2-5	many	CASSQDLTSGGRTQYF	TGTGCCAGCAGCCAAGATCTTACTAGCGGGGGGCGGACCCAGTACTTC
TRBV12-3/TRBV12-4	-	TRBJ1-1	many	CASSFWEVDTEAFF	TGTGCCAGCAGTTTTTGGGAAGTGGACACTGAAGCTTTCTTT
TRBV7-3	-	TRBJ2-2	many	CASSLSGESGELFF	TGTGCCAGCAGCTTGTCAGGGGAATCCGGGGAGCTGTTTTTT
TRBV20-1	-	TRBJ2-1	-	CSMISVGGAGEQFF	TGCAGTATGATTAGCGTGGGGGGGGCAGGTGAGCAGTTCTTC
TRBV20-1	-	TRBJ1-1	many	CSASQGSATEAFF	TGCAGTGCTAGCCAGGGTAGTGCGACTGAAGCTTTCTTT
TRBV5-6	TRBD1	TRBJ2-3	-	CASSLVGQTKTDTQYF	TGTGCCAGCAGCTTGGTGGGACAGACGAAGACAGATACGCAGTATTTT
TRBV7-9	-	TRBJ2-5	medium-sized	CASSYWAVQETQYF	TGTGCCAGCAGCTATTGGGCCGTGCAAGAGACCCAGTACTTC
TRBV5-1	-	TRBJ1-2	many	CASSPELEYGYTF	TGCGCCAGCTCACCGGAGCTTGAATATGGCTACACCTTC
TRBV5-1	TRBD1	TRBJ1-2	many	CASSLRQGARGYTF	TGCGCCAGCAGCTTGCGGCAGGGGGCGCGAGGCTACACCTTC
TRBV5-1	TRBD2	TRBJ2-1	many	CASSLGGGSNEQFF	TGCGCCAGCAGCTTGGGCGGGGGGTCCAATGAGCAGTTCTTC
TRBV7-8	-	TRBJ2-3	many	CASSYRIARDTQYF	TGTGCCAGCAGCTACCGGATCGCCCGGGATACGCAGTATTTT
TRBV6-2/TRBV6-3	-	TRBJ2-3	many	CASSYSETDTDTQYF	TGTGCCAGCAGTTACTCCGAGACCGACACAGATACGCAGTATTTT
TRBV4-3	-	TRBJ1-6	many	CASSPDPGRTYNSPLHF	TGCGCCAGCAGCCCGGACCCAGGAAGGACCTATAATTCACCCCTCCACTTT
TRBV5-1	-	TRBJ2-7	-	CASSLEGSYEQYF	TGCGCCAGCAGCTTGGAGGGCTCCTACGAGCAGTACTTC
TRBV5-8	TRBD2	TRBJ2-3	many	CASRTKRGGWDTQYF	TGTGCCAGCAGAACGAAGCGGGGGGGTTGGGATACGCAGTATTTT
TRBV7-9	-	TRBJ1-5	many	CASTPSGTGQPQHF	TGTGCCAGCACCCCCTCTGGGACCGGGCAGCCCCAGCATTTT
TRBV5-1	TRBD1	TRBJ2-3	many	CASSLEGGRDTQYF	TGCGCCAGCAGCTTGGAAGGGGGCAGGGATACGCAGTATTTT
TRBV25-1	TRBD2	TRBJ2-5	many	CASSESKGLAGGDETQYF	TGTGCCAGCAGTGAATCGAAGGGACTAGCGGGGGGAGATGAGACCCAGTACTTC
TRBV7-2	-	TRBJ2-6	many	CASSLDFSGANVLTF	TGTGCCAGCAGCTTAGACTTTTCAGGGGCCAACGTCCTGACTTTC
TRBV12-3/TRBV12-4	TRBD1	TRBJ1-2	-	CASSPNGGQGRYGYTF	TGTGCCAGCAGTCCGAACGGGGGACAGGGCCGTTATGGCTACACCTTC
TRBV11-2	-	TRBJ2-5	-	CASSKGTRETQYF	TGTGCCAGCAGCAAGGGGACGAGAGAGACCCAGTACTTC